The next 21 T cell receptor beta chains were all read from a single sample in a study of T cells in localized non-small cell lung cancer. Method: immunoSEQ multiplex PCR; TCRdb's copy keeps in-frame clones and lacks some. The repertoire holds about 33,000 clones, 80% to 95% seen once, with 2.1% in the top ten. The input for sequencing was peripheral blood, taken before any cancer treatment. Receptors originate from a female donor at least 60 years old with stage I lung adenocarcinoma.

CDR3 sequence reads: CASSFRDKDTQYF. As DNA, the CDR3 is TGTGCCAGCAGCTTCCGGGACAAAGATACGCAGTATTTT. V and J are TRBV7-2 and TRBJ2-3; tentatively, D is TRBD1 (6 bases). Germline CDR1 is SGHTA and CDR2 is FQGNSA. The CDR3 length is 13 residues. Trimming cost V 3 bases and J 5 bases, with 9 bases left between them.

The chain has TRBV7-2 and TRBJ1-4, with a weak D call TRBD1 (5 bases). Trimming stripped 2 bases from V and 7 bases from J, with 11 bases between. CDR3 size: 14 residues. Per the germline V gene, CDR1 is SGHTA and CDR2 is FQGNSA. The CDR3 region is CASSLSGTVEKLFF. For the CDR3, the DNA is TGTGCCAGCAGCTTATCCGGGACCGTTGAAAAACTGTTTTTT.

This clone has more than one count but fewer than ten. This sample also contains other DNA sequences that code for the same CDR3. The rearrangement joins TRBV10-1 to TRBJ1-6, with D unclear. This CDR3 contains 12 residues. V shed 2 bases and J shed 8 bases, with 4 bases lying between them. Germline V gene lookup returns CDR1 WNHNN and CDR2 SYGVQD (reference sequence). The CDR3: CASSEGDSPLHF. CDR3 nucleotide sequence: TGCGCCAGCAGTGAGGGGGATTCACCCCTCCACTTT.

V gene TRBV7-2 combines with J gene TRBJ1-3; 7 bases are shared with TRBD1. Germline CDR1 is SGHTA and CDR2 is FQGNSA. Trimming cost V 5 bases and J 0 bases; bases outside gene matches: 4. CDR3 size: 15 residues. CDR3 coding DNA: TGTGCCAGCAGCCCCGACAGGGTCTCTGGAAACACCATATATTTT. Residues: CASSPDRVSGNTIYF.

This CDR3 is CASSLVREQYF. DNA for the CDR3: TGTGCCAGCAGTTTGGTCCGGGAGCAGTACTTC. The gene calls are TRBV28 and TRBJ2-7; unclear D gene. The germline gives CDR1 MDHEN, CDR2 SYDVKM. With 3 bases removed from V and 7 bases from J, the gap between germline ends came to 7 bases. The CDR3 contains 11 residues. Variable domain in full (rest from reference TRBV28 and TRBJ2-7): DVKVTQSSRYLVKRTGEKVFLECVQDMDHENMFWYRQDPGLGLRLIYFSYDVKMKEKGDIPEGYSVSREKKERFSLILESASTNQTSMYLCASSLVREQYFGPGTRLTVT.

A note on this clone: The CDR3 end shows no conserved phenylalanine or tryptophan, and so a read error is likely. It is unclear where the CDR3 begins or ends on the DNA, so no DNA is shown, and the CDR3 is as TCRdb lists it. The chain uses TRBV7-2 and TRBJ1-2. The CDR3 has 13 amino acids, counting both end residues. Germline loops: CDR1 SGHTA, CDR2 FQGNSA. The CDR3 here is CASSKNPGTWRAS.

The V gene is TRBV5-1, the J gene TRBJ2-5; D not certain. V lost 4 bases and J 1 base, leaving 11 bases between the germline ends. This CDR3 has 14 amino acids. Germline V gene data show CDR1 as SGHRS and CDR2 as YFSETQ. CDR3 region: CASSLKTLQETQYF. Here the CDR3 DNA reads TGCGCCAGCAGCCTCAAGACACTCCAAGAGACCCAGTACTTC.

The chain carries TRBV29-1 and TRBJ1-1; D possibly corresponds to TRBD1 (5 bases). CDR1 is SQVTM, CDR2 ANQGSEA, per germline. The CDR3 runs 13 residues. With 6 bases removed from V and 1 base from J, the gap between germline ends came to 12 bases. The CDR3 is CSVVGLSNTEAFF. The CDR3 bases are TGCAGCGTGGTGGGACTCTCGAACACTGAAGCTTTCTTT.

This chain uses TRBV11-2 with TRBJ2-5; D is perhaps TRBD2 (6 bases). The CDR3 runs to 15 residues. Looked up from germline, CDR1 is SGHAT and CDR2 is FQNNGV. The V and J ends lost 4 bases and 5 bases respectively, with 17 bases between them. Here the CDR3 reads CASSSTPSGVETQYF. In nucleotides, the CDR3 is TGTGCCAGCAGCTCCACGCCATCGGGGGTGGAGACCCAGTACTTC.

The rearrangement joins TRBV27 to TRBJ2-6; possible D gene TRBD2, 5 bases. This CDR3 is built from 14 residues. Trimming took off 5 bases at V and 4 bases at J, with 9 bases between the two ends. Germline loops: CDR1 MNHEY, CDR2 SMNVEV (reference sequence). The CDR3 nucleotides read TGTGCCAGCAGTCGGGGAACCGGGGCCAACGTCCTGACTTTC. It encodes CASSRGTGANVLTF.

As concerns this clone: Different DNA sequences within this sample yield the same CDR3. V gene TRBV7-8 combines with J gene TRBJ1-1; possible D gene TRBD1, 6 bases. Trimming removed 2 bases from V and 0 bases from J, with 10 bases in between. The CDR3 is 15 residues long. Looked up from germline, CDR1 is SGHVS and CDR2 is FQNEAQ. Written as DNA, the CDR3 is TGTGCCAGCAGCTTAAGGGGACAATTGAACACTGAAGCTTTCTTT. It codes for CASSLRGQLNTEAFF.

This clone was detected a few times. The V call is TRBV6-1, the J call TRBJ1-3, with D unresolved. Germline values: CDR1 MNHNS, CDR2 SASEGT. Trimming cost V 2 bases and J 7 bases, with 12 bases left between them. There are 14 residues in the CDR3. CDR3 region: CASSERLEWNTIYF. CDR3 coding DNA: TGTGCCAGCAGTGAAAGGTTAGAGTGGAACACCATATATTTT.

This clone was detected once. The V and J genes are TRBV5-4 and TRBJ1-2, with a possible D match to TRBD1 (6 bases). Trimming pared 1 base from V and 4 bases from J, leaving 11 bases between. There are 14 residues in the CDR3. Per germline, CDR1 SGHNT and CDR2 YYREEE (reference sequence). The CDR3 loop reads CASSLLGDIYGYTF. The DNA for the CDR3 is TGTGCCAGCAGCTTGCTTGGGGACATCTATGGCTACACCTTC. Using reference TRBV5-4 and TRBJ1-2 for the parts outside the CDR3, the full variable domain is ETGVTQSPTHLIKTRGQQVTLRCSSQSGHNTVSWYQQALGQGPQFIFQYYREEENGRGNFPPRFSGLQFPNYSSELNVNALELDDSALYLCASSLLGDIYGYTFGSGTRLTVV.

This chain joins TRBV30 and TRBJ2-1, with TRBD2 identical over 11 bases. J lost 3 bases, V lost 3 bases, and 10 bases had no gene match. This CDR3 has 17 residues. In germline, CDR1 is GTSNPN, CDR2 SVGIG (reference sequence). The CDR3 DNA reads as TGTGCCTGGAGAAGTAGCGGGGGGGCTGGGTACTACAATGAGCAGTTCTTC. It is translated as CAWRSSGGAGYYNEQFF.

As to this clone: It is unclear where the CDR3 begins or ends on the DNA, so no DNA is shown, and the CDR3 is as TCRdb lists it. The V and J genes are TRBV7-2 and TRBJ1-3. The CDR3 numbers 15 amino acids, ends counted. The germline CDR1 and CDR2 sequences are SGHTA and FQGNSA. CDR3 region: CASSGGFGAGNTIYF.

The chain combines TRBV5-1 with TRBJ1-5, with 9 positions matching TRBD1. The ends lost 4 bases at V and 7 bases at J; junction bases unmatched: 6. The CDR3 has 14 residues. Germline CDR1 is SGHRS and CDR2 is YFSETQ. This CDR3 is CASSLGTGNQPQHF. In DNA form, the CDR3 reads TGCGCCAGCAGCCTGGGGACAGGGAACCAGCCCCAGCATTTT.

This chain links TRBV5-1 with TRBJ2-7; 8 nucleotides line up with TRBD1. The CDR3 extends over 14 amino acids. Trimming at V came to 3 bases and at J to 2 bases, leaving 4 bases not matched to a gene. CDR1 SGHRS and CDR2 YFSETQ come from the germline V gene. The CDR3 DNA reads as TGCGCCAGCAGCTCGACAGGGGAGGCCTACGAGCAGTACTTC. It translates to CASSSTGEAYEQYF.

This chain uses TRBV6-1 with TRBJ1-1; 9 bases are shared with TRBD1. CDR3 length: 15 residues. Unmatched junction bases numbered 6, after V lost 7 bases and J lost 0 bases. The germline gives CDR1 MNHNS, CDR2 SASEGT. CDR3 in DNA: TGTGCCAGCATGAGCGGACAGGGGTTGAACACTGAAGCTTTCTTT. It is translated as CASMSGQGLNTEAFF.

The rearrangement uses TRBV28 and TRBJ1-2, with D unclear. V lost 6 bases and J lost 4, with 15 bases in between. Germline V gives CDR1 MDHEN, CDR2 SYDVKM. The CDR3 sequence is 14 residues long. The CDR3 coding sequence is TGTGCCAGCAGCCCTTCTACTCCCCTCTATGGCTACACCTTC. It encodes CASSPSTPLYGYTF.

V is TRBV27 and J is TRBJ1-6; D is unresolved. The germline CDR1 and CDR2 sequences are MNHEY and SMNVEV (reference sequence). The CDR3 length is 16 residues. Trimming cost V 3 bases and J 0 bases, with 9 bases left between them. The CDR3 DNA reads TGTGCCAGCAGTTTGGGCAGTTTCTCCTATAATTCACCCCTCCACTTT. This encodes CASSLGSFSYNSPLHF.

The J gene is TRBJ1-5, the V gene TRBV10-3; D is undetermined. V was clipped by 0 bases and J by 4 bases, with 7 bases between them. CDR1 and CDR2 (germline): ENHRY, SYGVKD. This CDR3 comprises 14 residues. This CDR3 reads CAISESGGNQPQHF. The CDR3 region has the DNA TGTGCCATCAGTGAGTCTGGAGGGAATCAGCCCCAGCATTTT.